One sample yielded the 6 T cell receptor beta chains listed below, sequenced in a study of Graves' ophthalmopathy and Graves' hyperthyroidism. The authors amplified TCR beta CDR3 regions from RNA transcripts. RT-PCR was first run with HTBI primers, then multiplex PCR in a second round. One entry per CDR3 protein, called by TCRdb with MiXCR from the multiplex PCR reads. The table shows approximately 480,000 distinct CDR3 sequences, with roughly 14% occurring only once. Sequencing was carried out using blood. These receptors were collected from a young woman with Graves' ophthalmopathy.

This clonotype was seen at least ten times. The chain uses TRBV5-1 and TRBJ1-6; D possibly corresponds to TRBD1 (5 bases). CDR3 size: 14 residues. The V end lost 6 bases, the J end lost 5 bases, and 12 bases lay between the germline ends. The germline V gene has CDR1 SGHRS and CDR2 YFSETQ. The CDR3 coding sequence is TGCGCCAGCACTGAAGGGACTAATAATTCACCCCTCCACTTT. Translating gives CASTEGTNNSPLHF.

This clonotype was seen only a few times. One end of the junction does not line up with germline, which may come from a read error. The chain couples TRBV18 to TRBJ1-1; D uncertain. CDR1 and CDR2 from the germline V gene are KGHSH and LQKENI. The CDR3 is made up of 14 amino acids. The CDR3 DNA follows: TGTGCCAGCTCACCGCAAGGTCCGAACACTGAAGCTCTCTTT. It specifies CASSPQGPNTEALF.

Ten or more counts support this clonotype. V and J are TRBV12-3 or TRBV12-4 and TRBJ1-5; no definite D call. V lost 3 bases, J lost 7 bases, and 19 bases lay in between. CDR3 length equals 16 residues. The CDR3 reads CASSLYGMGRDQPQHF. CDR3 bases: TGTGCCAGCAGTTTGTATGGCATGGGGAGAGACCAGCCCCAGCATTTT.

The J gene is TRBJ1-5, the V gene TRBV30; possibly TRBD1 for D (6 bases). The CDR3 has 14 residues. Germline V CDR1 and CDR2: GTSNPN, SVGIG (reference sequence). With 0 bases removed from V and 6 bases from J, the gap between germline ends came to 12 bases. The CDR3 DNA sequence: TGTGCCTGGAGTGTCACCAGGGGAGGTCAGCCCCAGCATTTT. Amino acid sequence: CAWSVTRGGQPQHF.

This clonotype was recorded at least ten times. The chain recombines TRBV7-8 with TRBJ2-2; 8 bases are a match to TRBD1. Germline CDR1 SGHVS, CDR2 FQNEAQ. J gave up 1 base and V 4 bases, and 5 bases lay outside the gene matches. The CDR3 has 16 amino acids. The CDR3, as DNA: TGTGCCAGCAGCTCGACGGGACAGGAGAACACCGGGGAGCTGTTTTTT. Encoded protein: CASSSTGQENTGELFF.

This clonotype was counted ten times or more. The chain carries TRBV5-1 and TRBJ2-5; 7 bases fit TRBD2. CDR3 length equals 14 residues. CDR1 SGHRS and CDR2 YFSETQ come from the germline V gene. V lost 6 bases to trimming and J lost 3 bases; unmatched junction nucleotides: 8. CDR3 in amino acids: CASTLFGRKETQYF. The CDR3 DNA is TGCGCCAGCACGTTGTTCGGGAGGAAAGAGACCCAGTACTTC. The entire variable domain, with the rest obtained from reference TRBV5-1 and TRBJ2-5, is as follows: KAGVTQTPRYLIKTRGQQVTLSCSPISGHRSVSWYQQTPGQGLQFLFEYFSETQRNKGNFPGRFSGRQFSNSRSEMNVSTLELGDSALYLCASTLFGRKETQYFGPGTRLLVL.